This T cell receptor beta chain came from a study of identical twins. Using its own MiXCR run on the 5' RACE reads, TCRdb lists one record per CDR3 protein. The profile shows approximately 490,000 distinct CDR3 sequences, 20% to 25% of them singletons. The CDR3 sequence is 18 residues long. J lost 0 bases, V lost 6 bases, and 9 bases had no gene match. Germline CDR1 KGHSH, CDR2 LQKENI. The same specimen was also included in a second study, on yellow fever vaccine responses in identical twins.

V and J are TRBV18 and TRBJ2-3, with 13 bases that match TRBD2. Material: CD4+ T cells sorted from blood. The source of this sequence is a young woman in good health. CDR3 region: CASSPWTSGGASTDTQYF. The CDR3 bases are TGTGCCAGCTCTCCTTGGACTAGCGGGGGCGCTAGCACAGATACGCAGTATTTT.